This T cell receptor (beta chain) emerged from a study of post-analysis software for immune sequencing data (dated by TCRdb to 2013 to 2016). About the investigation overall: Recorded disease courses included relapsing-remitting, secondary progressive and progressive-relapsing multiple sclerosis, with some patients lacking subtype annotation. The patient repertoires were compared against more than 10 previously published healthy control repertoires obtained from donors aged roughly 6 to 25 years. A subset of samples was prepared in parallel using single-end sample barcoding, then pooled and co-amplified after Illumina adapter ligation. Overall results and qualifications from the work: Four to six TRBV segments, including TRBV5-6, TRBV5-1 and TRBV20-1, were significantly more frequent in patients than controls. Normalized Chao1 diversity was significantly lower in multiple sclerosis patients than controls, suggesting substantial peripheral T-cell clonal expansion. When samples were clustered directly using the F measure, samples prepared in the same batch co-clustered strongly, which prompted a batch-effect correction. The multiple sclerosis patient group was slightly younger than the control group.

This clonotype was detected ten times or more. The antigen this receptor binds is unknown. Qualities for individual bases were not recorded, and no much larger clone is one base off. Relative to germline, V is missing 0 bases and J is missing 13 bases, with 15 bases of the junction outside any gene match. The CDR3 covers 15 residues, taking in both the cysteine and the phenylalanine. Just CDR3 DNA is preserved here, 45 bases in frame from base 1. Taken from the germline V gene (reference sequence), the CDR1 and CDR2 loops are SGHNT and YYREEE. To demonstrate the VDJtools post-analysis software, TCR beta repertoires were profiled from the peripheral blood of about 13 young patients with multiple sclerosis. The multiple sclerosis patients were children and adolescents ranging in age from roughly 6 to 16 years. Library prep was done by PCR. The instrument was an Illumina HiSeq 2500. To reduce PCR and sequencing biases, unique molecular identifiers were built into the TCR beta cDNA libraries. Roughly 0.5 million cDNA molecules were obtained per 1 to 10 million input T cells, so each molecule approximated one T cell. The same protocol used for the earlier healthy control dataset was applied to prepare and sequence the patient libraries. Within a given batch, samples were prepared together, multiplexed and sequenced on the same HiSeq lane. The original methods were these. Raw barcoded reads were processed with MIGEC, and single-read molecular identifier groups were discarded before consensus assembly and CDR3 extraction. VDJtools was used for post-analysis of the clonotype tables, and diversity was normalized by down-sampling every dataset to the size of the smallest sample. In repertoire overlap clustering, CDR3 amino acid sequences, but not nucleotide sequences, were matched to correct batch-related cross-sample contamination. TCRdb reworked the public reads: Q25 trimming with fastp, MiXCR clone assembly, productive beta chains retained. Records with the same CDR3 protein are collapsed into one entry carrying the most frequent genes and DNA. For this entry, the V and J calls and clone size follow TCRdb and not the study's own pipeline. The table for this sample lists about 190,000 distinct CDR3 sequences; around 30% of them were counted only once. The ten largest clones capture around 3.2% of the sample.

The receptor comes from a girl aged 2-17 years with multiple sclerosis. The chain uses TRBV5-4 and TRBJ2-5, and 7 bases in between align with TRBD1. Sequences were obtained from blood. At the DNA level, the sequence is TGTGCCAGCAGCTTGGCTCTTTCTCAAAGGGGGCTAATGTACTTC. Translated, this is CASSLALSQRGLMYF.